The clone carrying this T cell receptor beta chain was counted once. The junction departs from germline at one end; a sequencing error may be responsible. The protocol was immunoSEQ multiplex PCR, while the TCRdb copy is restricted to in-frame clones and leaves out a portion. This sample has roughly 170,000 clones; roughly 81% occur once, and the top ten carry approximately 7.7%. The data belong to a study of blood T cell repertoires in COVID-19. For the study at large: Acute and convalescent COVID-19 samples came from the United States, Italy and Spain. T cells, B-cell-depleted T cells, or PBMCs supplied cDNA or gDNA.

Germline CDR1 is SSHAT and CDR2 is FNYEAQ (reference sequence). CDR3 length: 11 residues. V usage is TRBV7-7 and J usage is TRBJ1-1, with D possibly being TRBD1 (6 bases). The receptor was isolated from a man aged 40-49 years who had recovered from COVID-19. Sequencing was performed on peripheral blood. The CDR3 DNA reads as TGTGCTAGCAGGCGGACAGTTGGAGCTTTCTTT. Protein sequence: CASRRTVGAFF.